The rows below give T cell receptor beta chains drawn from one sample of a study of cytomegalovirus exposure and HLA in healthy donors. Data came from immunoSEQ multiplex PCR; TCRdb stores just in-frame clones and leaves some out. The table includes about 210,000 clones, more than 75% detected once. The sample comprised PBMCs. All receptors derive from a man aged 40-50 years in good health and CMV-seropositive. Both conserved end residues are part of each CDR3. For some rows the clone size is stated as once, few or many, or as a class when expanded; others skip it.

j_call v_call clone_size cdr3_aa
TRBJ2-3 TRBV7-3 - CASSQLAGGTDTQYF
TRBJ1-1 TRBV6-1 few CASSEPGQGANTEAFF
TRBJ2-3 TRBV27 - CASSRRPGRTDTQYF
TRBJ1-1 TRBV11-2 - CASSFSGGQAFF
TRBJ2-7 TRBV11-2 - CASSSGTALYEQYF
TRBJ2-2 TRBV7-9 - CASSPLTSGNTGELFF
TRBJ2-1 TRBV7-3 - CASSLLPLSAPGPGLYNEQFF
TRBJ1-2 TRBV5-1 - CASSSQGANYGYTF
TRBJ1-1 TRBV11-3 - CASSLGANTEAFF
TRBJ1-5 TRBV5-5 few CASSFHSNQPQHF
TRBJ2-1 TRBV5-4 - CASSLGTSANEQFF
TRBJ1-5 TRBV2 - CASIRDREDQPQHF
TRBJ1-4 TRBV6-1 once CASRVAWNEKLFF
TRBJ2-3 TRBV18 - CASSPRLAGTTDTQYF
TRBJ2-1 TRBV4-2 - CASSQGLSSGTDNEQFF
TRBJ2-6 TRBV30 - CASLAKQGMTGANVLTF
TRBJ2-2 TRBV9 - CASSSRLAGVVGELFF
TRBJ2-1 TRBV4-2 - CASGGGRSGPPNEQFF
TRBJ1-1 TRBV5-5 - CASSLEGLTFGGTEAFF
TRBJ2-7 TRBV10-2 - CASSVASVSYEQYF
TRBJ1-4 TRBV10-1 once CASRQDPNEKLFF
TRBJ1-2 TRBV29-1 - CSVAPSRVEGYTF
TRBJ2-4 TRBV30 - CAWSDSLAKNIQYF
TRBJ1-1 TRBV5-4 - CASSEGQVNTEAFF
TRBJ2-1 TRBV9 - CASSPLNNEQFF
TRBJ2-3 TRBV11-3 - CASSSGTSTDTQYF
TRBJ2-3 TRBV18 - CASSPNQGATDTQYF
TRBJ2-5 TRBV30 - CALTEIQETQYF